This TCR beta chain was observed in a study of blood T cell repertoires in COVID-19. Study information: Acute-phase and convalescent COVID-19 samples originated in the United States, Italy and Spain.

V gave up 4 bases and J gave up 4 bases, with 19 bases separating them. The V gene's germline CDR1 is GTSNPN and CDR2 SVGIG (reference sequence). This CDR3 region has 15 residues. Methods used by the authors: Reference gene primer amplification gave nucleated cell count estimates. TCRdb's table, derived via immunoSEQ multiplex PCR, lists solely in-frame clones and lacks some. V and J calls and clone size follow that table, whereas D and trimming were derived from the DNA. This sample has 150,000 to 200,000 clones; approximately 80% occur once, and the top ten carry approximately 7.2%. The clonotype was recovered from a human donor with acute or convalescent COVID-19. The donor label of this sample is uncertain. Sequenced sample: peripheral blood. V is TRBV30 and J is TRBJ1-1; D is uncertain. CDR3 sequence: CAWTSVRLESTEAFF. The CDR3 nucleotides read TGTGCCTGGACCTCGGTTCGACTAGAGAGCACTGAAGCTTTCTTT.